The present entry profiles one T cell receptor (beta chain) with its context. This specimen comes from a study of T cell changes during pregnancy in multiple sclerosis. The V gene's germline CDR1 is MDHEN and CDR2 SYDVKM. This CDR3 is built from 17 residues. Trimming shortened V by 4 bases and J by 0 bases, and 16 bases separated the two germline ends. The table came from immunoSEQ multiplex PCR; TCRdb's copy has only in-frame clones and leaves some out. The sample holds tens of thousands of clones, around 90% seen once. The V gene is TRBV28, the J gene TRBJ2-1, with D possibly matching TRBD1 (6 bases). Sequenced material: CD4+ T cells from peripheral blood mononuclear cells, taken after pregnancy. This TCR derives from a female donor in good health, enrolled as a control in a pregnancy study. The CDR3 sequence: CASSYPIQGRSYNEQFF. The CDR3 DNA is TGTGCCAGCAGTTACCCCATACAGGGTCGCTCCTACAATGAGCAGTTCTTC.